The T cell receptor (beta chain) described here comes from a study of blood T cell repertoires in COVID-19. Individuals drawn from about two dozen US areas were roughly 18 to 95 years old. Assignment of participants to cohorts was predicated upon participant-reported clinical history. The CDR3 totals 14 residues. CDR1 is LNHDA and CDR2 is SQIVND in the germline V gene (reference sequence). Trimming stripped 5 bases from V and 5 bases from J, with 15 bases between. This clone was seen once. Sequencing was performed with immunoSEQ multiplex PCR; in TCRdb, only in-frame clones are kept and a portion is missing. The table includes under 350,000 clones, 65% to 90% detected once.

The rearrangement joins TRBV19 to TRBJ1-2; D is possibly TRBD1 (6 bases). The specimen was PBMCs or T cells enriched from blood (not recorded which). The receptor was isolated from a woman between 40 and 55 years old with acute COVID-19. The CDR3 loop reads CASSPGVQGYGYTF. The CDR3 nucleotides are TGTGCCAGTAGTCCCGGCGTACAGGGTTATGGCTACACCTTC.